The next 3 T cell receptor beta chains were all read from a single sample in a study of control samples from healthy donors and cancer patients. Repertoires were generated with immunoSEQ multiplex PCR, while TCRdb's copy carries only in-frame clones and drops some. The sample lists approximately 210,000 clones, approximately 91% seen once, with approximately 2% in the top ten. The sample was blood. The receptors here all came from a man aged 30-40 years in good health.

J is TRBJ2-7 and V is TRBV5-4; a possible D gene is TRBD2 (6 bases). Germline V gene data show CDR1 as SGHNT and CDR2 as YYREEE (reference sequence). V was pared by 3 bases and J by 0 bases, with 10 bases between. This CDR3 is built from 14 residues. The CDR3: CASSSQRASYEQYF. The CDR3 region has the DNA TGTGCCAGCAGCTCCCAGCGGGCCTCCTACGAGCAGTACTTC.

The sample holds a few counts of this clone. The chain combines TRBV7-9 with TRBJ2-2, with D possibly matching TRBD2 (6 bases). The CDR3 covers 16 residues. Looked up from germline, CDR1 is SEHNR and CDR2 is FQNEAQ (reference sequence). V was trimmed by 2 bases and J by 6 bases, leaving 16 bases between them. In DNA form, the CDR3 reads TGTGCCAGCAGCTTACAATCGGGGGTTTTCCCCGGGGAGCTGTTTTTT. Translated: CASSLQSGVFPGELFF.

The chain uses TRBV5-1 and TRBJ2-2; either TRBD1 or TRBD2 may supply D (5 bases each). V was trimmed by 3 bases and J by 4 bases, leaving 10 bases between them. The germline gives CDR1 SGHRS, CDR2 YFSETQ. The CDR3 spans 14 residues. The CDR3 sequence: CASSWGYGTGELFF. CDR3 in DNA: TGCGCCAGCAGCTGGGGGTACGGCACCGGGGAGCTGTTTTTT. Drawing the rest from reference TRBV5-1 and TRBJ2-2, the complete variable domain is KAGVTQTPRYLIKTRGQQVTLSCSPISGHRSVSWYQQTPGQGLQFLFEYFSETQRNKGNFPGRFSGRQFSNSRSEMNVSTLELGDSALYLCASSWGYGTGELFFGEGSRLTVL.